These 12 T cell receptor beta chains share one sample of origin, sequenced in a study of blood T cell repertoires in COVID-19. Only in-frame clones appear in the TCRdb table, and some are missing; sequencing was by immunoSEQ multiplex PCR. Among around 300,000 clones listed, around 90% were seen once. The specimen was peripheral blood. The receptors stem from a man over 45 with acute or convalescent COVID-19.

The count of this clone is one. The CDR3: CAWSHFPGQRNYGYTF. CDR3 in DNA: TGTGCCTGGAGTCATTTTCCGGGACAAAGAAACTATGGCTACACCTTC. The V and J genes are TRBV30 and TRBJ1-2; D is perhaps TRBD1 (6 bases). CDR1 GTSNPN and CDR2 SVGIG come from the germline V gene (reference sequence). This CDR3 spans 16 amino acids. Trimming left V 2 bases short and J 2 bases short, with 18 bases between.

V and J are TRBV5-4 and TRBJ2-2, with D tentatively TRBD1 (8 bases). Germline loops: CDR1 SGHNT, CDR2 YYREEE (reference sequence). V was cut by 5 bases and J by 7 bases, with 15 bases left in between. The CDR3 runs to 14 residues. CDR3 residues: CASRLTGGVGELFF. The CDR3 DNA is TGTGCCAGCAGGTTAACAGGGGGGGTCGGGGAGCTGTTTTTT.

The chain joins TRBV5-1 to TRBJ2-6, with 9 bases identical to TRBD2. CDR3 size: 18 residues. Per the germline V gene, CDR1 is SGHRS and CDR2 is YFSETQ. With 0 bases clipped from V and 4 bases from J, the junction kept 8 bases outside the gene matches. The CDR3 DNA follows: TGCGCCAGCAGCTTGGGCGGCGGGGGGGCTAGGGGGGCCAACGTCCTGACTTTC. This gives the protein CASSLGGGGARGANVLTF.

The V and J genes are TRBV6-5 and TRBJ1-2; unclear D gene. This CDR3 region has 13 residues. V dropped 6 bases and J dropped 4 bases, with 12 bases sitting between them. Germline assignment: CDR1 MNHEY and CDR2 SVGAGI. The CDR3, as DNA: TGTGCCAGCAGCCGGTCCCAAGCCTATGGCTACACCTTC. Its protein is CASSRSQAYGYTF.

In the case of this clone: This clone may be a read error of a much larger clone one base away. The chain has TRBV6-5 and TRBJ2-7; 9 bases map to TRBD1. The V gene's germline CDR1 is MNHEY and CDR2 SVGAGI. CDR3 length equals 13 residues. Trimming removed 6 bases from V and 4 bases from J; junction bases left unmatched: 4. In DNA form, the CDR3 reads TGTGCCAGCAGCCCCGGGACAGGGTACGAGCAGTACTTC. Residues: CASSPGTGYEQYF.

V gene TRBV5-1 combines with J gene TRBJ2-1, with TRBD2 matching 10 bases. V shed 2 bases, J shed 7 bases, and the junction held 6 bases outside the gene matches. This CDR3 is 15 amino acids long. Germline assignment: CDR1 SGHRS and CDR2 YFSETQ. CDR3 loop: CASSFSGGAMNEQFF. For the CDR3, the DNA is TGCGCCAGCAGCTTCAGCGGGGGGGCCATGAATGAGCAGTTCTTC.

The gene calls are TRBV5-4 and TRBJ2-5; weak D call: TRBD1 (6 bases). The CDR3 spans 13 residues. CDR1 is SGHNT, CDR2 YYREEE, per germline (reference sequence). Trimming cost V 4 bases and J 7 bases, with 14 bases left between them. The CDR3 bases are TGTGCCAGCAGCAACCCGACAGGTGGGACCCAGTACTTC. Encoded protein: CASSNPTGGTQYF.

The chain has TRBV19 and TRBJ1-5; no clear D. The CDR3 length is 12 residues. Germline lookup yields CDR1 LNHDA and CDR2 SQIVND (reference sequence). V was pared by 6 bases and J by 7 bases, with 10 bases between. CDR3 loop: CASSYLSQPQHF. Written as DNA, the CDR3 is TGTGCCAGTAGCTATCTTAGCCAGCCCCAGCATTTT.

The V and J genes are TRBV6-5 and TRBJ1-1, with 8 positions matching TRBD1. The junction had 6 bases not matched to a gene; V was cut back by 7 bases and J by 5 bases. CDR1 and CDR2 (germline): MNHEY, SVGAGI. The CDR3 is 13 amino acids. This chain's CDR3 is CASTQQGGTEAFF. Here the CDR3 DNA reads TGTGCCAGCACCCAACAGGGGGGGACTGAAGCTTTCTTT.

This rearrangement joins TRBV11-2 to TRBJ1-2; the D gene is possibly TRBD1 (5 bases). CDR1 is SGHAT, CDR2 FQNNGV, per germline. CDR3 length equals 14 residues. V lost 3 bases and J 5 bases, leaving 13 bases between the germline ends. The chain's CDR3 is CASSFYRQPYGYTF. Written as DNA, the CDR3 is TGTGCCAGCAGCTTTTATAGACAGCCGTATGGCTACACCTTC. Full variable domain (rest looked up from reference TRBV11-2 and TRBJ1-2): EAGVAQSPRYKIIEKRQSVAFWCNPISGHATLYWYQQILGQGPKLLIQFQNNGVVDDSQLPKDRFSAERLKGVDSTLKIQPAKLEDSAVYLCASSFYRQPYGYTFGSGTRLTVV.

The chain couples TRBV29-1 to TRBJ1-2; possibly TRBD1 for D (6 bases). CDR1 is SQVTM and CDR2 is ANQGSEA in the germline V gene. The CDR3 length is 10 residues. Trimming shortened V by 6 bases and J by 7 bases, and 9 bases separated the two germline ends. In DNA form, the CDR3 reads TGCAGCGTGGGGGGGGCTGGCTACACCTTC. It encodes CSVGGAGYTF.

The J gene is TRBJ2-3, the V gene TRBV9; 9 bases match TRBD2. The trim removed 4 bases at V and 4 bases at J, leaving 10 bases unmatched. Germline CDR1 is SGDLS and CDR2 is YYNGEE. This CDR3 has 16 amino acids. The CDR3 protein is CASSPQGTSRADTQYF. Here the CDR3 DNA reads TGTGCCAGCAGCCCCCAAGGGACTAGCCGGGCAGATACGCAGTATTTT.